This TCR beta chain originates from a study of blood T cell repertoires in COVID-19. Libraries were prepared by immunoSEQ multiplex PCR; TCRdb keeps only in-frame clonotypes and omits some of them. The repertoire includes a few hundred thousand clones, 86% of them detected once, and about 2.1% sits in the top ten. This CDR3 comprises 11 residues. The V and J ends lost 6 bases and 2 bases respectively, with 4 bases between them. Germline V gene data show CDR1 as MNHEY and CDR2 as SMNVEV (reference sequence). The TCR sequence derives from a man aged 25-45 years with active or convalescent COVID-19. Sequencing was carried out using peripheral blood. This chain uses TRBV27 with TRBJ1-1; D ambiguous. The CDR3 loop reads CASSSNTEAFF. The CDR3 region has the DNA TGTGCCAGCAGCTCTAACACTGAAGCTTTCTTT.